The TCR beta chain described here comes from a study of blood T cell repertoires in COVID-19. As for the study in general: In each case, the material was cDNA or gDNA derived from T cells, B-cell-depleted T cells, or PBMCs.

Sequenced by immunoSEQ multiplex PCR; TCRdb stores in-frame clones only, minus some. Here the sample spans some 78,000 clones, less than 95% being singletons. The germline gives CDR1 SGHRS, CDR2 YFSETQ. J was trimmed by 7 bases and V by 4 bases; bases with no gene match: 9. CDR3 length: 15 residues. The V call is TRBV5-1, the J call TRBJ2-7; TRBD1 agrees at 12 bases. The sequencing sample was made of peripheral blood. The receptor comes from a woman between 45 and 60 years old in a cohort sampled during active COVID-19. CDR3 sequence reads: CASSTPGQGAREQYF. In DNA, the CDR3 is TGCGCCAGCAGCACGCCGGGACAGGGGGCGCGAGAGCAGTACTTC.